This T cell receptor beta chain was sequenced in a study of blood T cells in healthy people across ages. Study-wide results and caveats: Naive CD4+ cell counts and diversity both ran higher in long-lived than in aged donors. Diversity of TCR beta per million T cells declined in a roughly linear way with age.

A second PCR of about 7 to 12 cycles used a sample-barcoded 5' primer and a J-beta primer mix. TCRdb recomputed calls from the 5' RACE reads with MiXCR, one row per CDR3 protein. The data contain a few hundred thousand distinct CDR3 sequences, 50% to 60% of them singletons. Peripheral blood from each donor was collected in a volume of approximately 10 milliliters. This clonotype was recorded a few times. Its antigen is currently unknown. The CDR3 length is 17 residues. Germline loops: CDR1 MNHEY, CDR2 SMNVEV (reference sequence). The ends were cut back, 0 bases at V and 2 bases at J, with 15 bases in the middle.

This receptor was identified in a man in his fifties or sixties in good health. Sequencing was performed on blood. J is TRBJ2-3 and V is TRBV27, with D maybe TRBD2 (5 bases). The CDR3 nucleotides are TGTGCCAGCAGTTTATCCCCCGGGGTGGGCATCACAGATACGCAGTATTTT. It yields the protein CASSLSPGVGITDTQYF.